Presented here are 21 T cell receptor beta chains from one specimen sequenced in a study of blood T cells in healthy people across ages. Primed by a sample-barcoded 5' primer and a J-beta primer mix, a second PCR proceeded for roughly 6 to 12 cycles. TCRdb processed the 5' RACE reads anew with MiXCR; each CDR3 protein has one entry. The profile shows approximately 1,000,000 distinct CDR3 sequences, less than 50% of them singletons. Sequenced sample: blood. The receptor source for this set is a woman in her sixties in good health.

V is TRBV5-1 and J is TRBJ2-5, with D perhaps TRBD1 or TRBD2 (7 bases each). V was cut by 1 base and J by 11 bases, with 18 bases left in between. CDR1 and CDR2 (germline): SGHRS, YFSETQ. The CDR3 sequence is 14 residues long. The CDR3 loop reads CASSLQGGWNEQYF. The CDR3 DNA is TGCGCCAGCAGCTTGCAGGGGGGGTGGAATGAGCAGTACTTC.

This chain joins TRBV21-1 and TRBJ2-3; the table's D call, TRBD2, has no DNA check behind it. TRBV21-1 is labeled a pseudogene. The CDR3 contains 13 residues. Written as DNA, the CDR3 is TGTGCCAGCAGCAAAGATAGGGTAGCGGAGCAGTATTTT. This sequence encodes CASSKDRVAEQYF.

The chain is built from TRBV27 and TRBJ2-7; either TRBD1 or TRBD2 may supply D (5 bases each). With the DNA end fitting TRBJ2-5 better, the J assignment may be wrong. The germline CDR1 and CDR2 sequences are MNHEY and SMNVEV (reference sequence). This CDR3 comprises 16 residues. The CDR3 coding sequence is TGTGCCAGCAGTTTATCGAGGGGCCAAAAACAGGAGACCCAGTACTTC. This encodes CASSLSRGQKQETQYF.

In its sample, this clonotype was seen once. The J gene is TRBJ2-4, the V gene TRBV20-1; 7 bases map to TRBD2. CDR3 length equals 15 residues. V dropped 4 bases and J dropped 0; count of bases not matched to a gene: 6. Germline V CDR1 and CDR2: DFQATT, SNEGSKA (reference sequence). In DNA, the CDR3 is TGCAGTGCTACGGCGGGGGAACTAGCCAAAAACATTCAGTACTTC. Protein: CSATAGELAKNIQYF.

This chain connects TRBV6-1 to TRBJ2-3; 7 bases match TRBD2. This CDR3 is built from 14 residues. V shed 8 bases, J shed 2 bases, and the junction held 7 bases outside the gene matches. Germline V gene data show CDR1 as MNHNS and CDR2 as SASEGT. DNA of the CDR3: TGTGCCAGCGGGCAGCGGGGAGTCACAGATACGCAGTATTTT. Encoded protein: CASGQRGVTDTQYF.

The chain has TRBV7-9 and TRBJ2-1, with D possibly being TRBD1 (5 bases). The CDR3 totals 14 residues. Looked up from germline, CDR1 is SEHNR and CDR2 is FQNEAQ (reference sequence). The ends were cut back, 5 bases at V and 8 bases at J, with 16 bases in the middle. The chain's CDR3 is CASSRPSQGHEQFF. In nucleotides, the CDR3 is TGTGCCAGCAGCCGACCCTCTCAGGGCCATGAGCAGTTCTTC.

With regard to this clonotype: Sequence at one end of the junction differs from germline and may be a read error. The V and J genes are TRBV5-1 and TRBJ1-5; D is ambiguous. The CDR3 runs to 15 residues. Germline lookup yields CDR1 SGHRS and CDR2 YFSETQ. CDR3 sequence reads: CASTPDGDSTQPQHF. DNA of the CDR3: TGCGCCAGCACCCCTGACGGAGATAGCACTCAGCCCCAGCATTTT.

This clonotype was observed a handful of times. The CDR3 DNA follows: TGTGCCAGCAGTTTAGGTGGACGGGCGTTGGGAGAGCAGTACTTC. Amino acids: CASSLGGRALGEQYF. This rearrangement joins TRBV12-3 or TRBV12-4 to TRBJ2-5, with a weak D call TRBD2 (5 bases). Deletions cut 1 base from V and 11 bases from J, with 20 bases between. The CDR3 extends over 15 amino acids.

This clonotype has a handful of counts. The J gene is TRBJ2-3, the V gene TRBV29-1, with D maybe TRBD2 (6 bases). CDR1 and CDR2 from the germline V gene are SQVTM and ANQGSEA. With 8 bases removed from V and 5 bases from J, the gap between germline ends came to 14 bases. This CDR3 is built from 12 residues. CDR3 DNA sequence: TGCAGCCTCGCGACGGGAGTAGATACGCAGTATTTT. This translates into CSLATGVDTQYF.

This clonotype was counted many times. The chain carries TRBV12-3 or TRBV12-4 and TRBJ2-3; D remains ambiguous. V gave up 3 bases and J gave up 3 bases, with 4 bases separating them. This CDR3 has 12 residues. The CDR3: CASSFATDTQYF. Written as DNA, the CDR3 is TGTGCCAGCAGTTTTGCGACAGATACGCAGTATTTT.

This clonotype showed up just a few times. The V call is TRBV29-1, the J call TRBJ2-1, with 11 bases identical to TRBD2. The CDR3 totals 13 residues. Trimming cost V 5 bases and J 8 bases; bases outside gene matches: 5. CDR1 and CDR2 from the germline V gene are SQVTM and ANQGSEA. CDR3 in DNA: TGCAGCGTTAATAGCGGGAGGGCCTATGAGCAGTTCTTC. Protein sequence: CSVNSGRAYEQFF.

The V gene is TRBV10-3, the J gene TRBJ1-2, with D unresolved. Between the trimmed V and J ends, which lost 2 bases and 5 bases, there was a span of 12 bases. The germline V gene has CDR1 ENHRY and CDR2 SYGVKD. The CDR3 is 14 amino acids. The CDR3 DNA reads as TGTGCCATCAGTGAGGGAGGCAGACCTTATGGCTACACCTTC. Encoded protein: CAISEGGRPYGYTF.

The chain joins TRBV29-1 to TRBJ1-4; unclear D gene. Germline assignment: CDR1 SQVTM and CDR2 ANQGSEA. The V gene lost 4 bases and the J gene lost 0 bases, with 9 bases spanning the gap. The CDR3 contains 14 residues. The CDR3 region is CSVVPGATNEKLFF. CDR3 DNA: TGCAGCGTTGTTCCCGGGGCAACTAATGAAAAACTGTTTTTT.

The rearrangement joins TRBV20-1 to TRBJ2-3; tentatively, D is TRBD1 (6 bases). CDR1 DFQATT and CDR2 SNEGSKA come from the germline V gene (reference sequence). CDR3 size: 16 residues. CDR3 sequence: CSAGPEQGASTDTQYF. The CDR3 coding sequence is TGCAGCGCCGGGCCGGAACAGGGCGCGAGCACAGATACGCAGTATTTT.

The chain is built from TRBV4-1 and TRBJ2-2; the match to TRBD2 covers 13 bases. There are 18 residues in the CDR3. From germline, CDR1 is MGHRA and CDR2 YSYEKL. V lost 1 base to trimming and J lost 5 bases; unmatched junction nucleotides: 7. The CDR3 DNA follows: TGCGCCAGCAGCCAAGCCCCCGGACTAGCGGGAGAGACCGGGGAGCTGTTTTTT. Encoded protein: CASSQAPGLAGETGELFF.

As DNA, the CDR3 is TGTGCCAGCAGGACCATGGGACAGGGGGAAAATTCACCCCTCCACTTT. Its protein is CASRTMGQGENSPLHF. The chain combines TRBV2 with TRBJ1-6; the match to TRBD1 covers 11 bases. The CDR3 is 16 amino acids. The trim removed 6 bases at V and 7 bases at J, leaving 8 bases unmatched. CDR1 and CDR2 (germline): SNHLY, FYNNEI.

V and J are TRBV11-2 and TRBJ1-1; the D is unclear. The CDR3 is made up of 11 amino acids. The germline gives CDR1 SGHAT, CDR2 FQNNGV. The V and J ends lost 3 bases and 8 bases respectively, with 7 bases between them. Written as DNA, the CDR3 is TGTGCCAGCAGCTTTTCCGTCGAAGCTTTCTTT. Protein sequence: CASSFSVEAFF.

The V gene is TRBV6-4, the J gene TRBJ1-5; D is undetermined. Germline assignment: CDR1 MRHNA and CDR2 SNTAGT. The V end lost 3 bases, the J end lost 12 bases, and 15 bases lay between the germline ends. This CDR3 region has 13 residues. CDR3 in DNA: TGTGCCAGCAGTGAAAGTTACGGTCTGGTCCAGCATTTT. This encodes CASSESYGLVQHF.

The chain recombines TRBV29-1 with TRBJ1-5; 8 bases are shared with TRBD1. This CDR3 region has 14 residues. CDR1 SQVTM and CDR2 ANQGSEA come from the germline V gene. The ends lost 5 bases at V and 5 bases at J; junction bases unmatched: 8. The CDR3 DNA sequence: TGCAGCGTTTGGACAGGGAGAGGTGATCAGCCCCAGCATTTT. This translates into CSVWTGRGDQPQHF. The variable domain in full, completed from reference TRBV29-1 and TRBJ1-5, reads SAVISQKPSRDICQRGTSLTIQCQVDSQVTMMFWYRQQPGQSLTLIATANQGSEATYESGFVIDKFPISRPNLTFSTLTVSNMSPEDSSIYLCSVWTGRGDQPQHFGDGTRLSIL.

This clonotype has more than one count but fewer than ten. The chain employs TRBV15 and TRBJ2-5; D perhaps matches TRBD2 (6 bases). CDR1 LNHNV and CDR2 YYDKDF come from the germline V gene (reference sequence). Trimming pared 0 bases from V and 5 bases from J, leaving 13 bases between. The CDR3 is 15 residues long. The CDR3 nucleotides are TGTGCCACCAGCAGAGACCCGGTTGGGGGGGAGACCCAGTACTTC. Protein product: CATSRDPVGGETQYF.

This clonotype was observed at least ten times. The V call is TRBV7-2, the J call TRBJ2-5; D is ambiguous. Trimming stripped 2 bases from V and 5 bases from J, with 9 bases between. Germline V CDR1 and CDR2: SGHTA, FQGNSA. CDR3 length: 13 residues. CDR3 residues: CASSLLRSETQYF. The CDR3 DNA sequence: TGTGCCAGCAGCTTACTGCGTTCCGAGACCCAGTACTTC.